This T cell receptor (beta chain) was found in a study of cytomegalovirus exposure and HLA in healthy donors. Findings of the study overall: The later analysis indicated that the majority of CMV-associated TCR beta chains appeared HLA-restricted. In presence/absence analyses, roughly uniform sequencing depth across donors was assumed.

About this clone: Antigen specificity is unknown. Sequence at one end of the junction differs from germline and may be a read error.

Researchers ran the PCR with 60 Vbeta and 13 Jbeta primers. Clones were sequenced by immunoSEQ multiplex PCR, and TCRdb holds only the in-frame ones, with some missing. The sample comprises about 130,000 clones, roughly four fifths of which are singletons, and approximately 1.7% rests with the top ten. The CDR3 has 13 residues. Germline V gene data show CDR1 as LGHNA and CDR2 as YSLEER. The sequence derives from a woman between 50 and 59 years old in good health and CMV-seronegative. Sequencing was performed on PBMCs. The chain uses TRBV4-3 and TRBJ1-3; D gene unclear. In nucleotides, the CDR3 is TGCGCCAGCAGCCAAACTTCGGGTATCCCGGTCCTTTTT. It is translated as CASSQTSGIPVLF.